The 10 T cell receptor beta chains below were found in one sample sequenced in a study of CD8+CD57+ T cells in acquired aplastic anemia. By flow cytometry, patients selected for sequencing had shown an expansion of CD8+CD57+ cells. Profiling of TCR beta VDJ combinations and CDR3 sequences used genomic DNA as template. TCRdb re-called the reads through MiXCR, storing one row per CDR3 protein. The table has about 200,000 distinct CDR3 sequences, 65% seen once; the top ten hold roughly three fifths. The sample consisted of sorted CD4+, CD8+, or CD8+CD57+ T cells (not recorded which) from PBMCs. These TCRs come from a human donor with aplastic anemia.

The chain combines TRBV20-1 with TRBJ2-1, with 7 bases identical to TRBD2. Per germline, CDR1 DFQATT and CDR2 SNEGSKA (reference sequence). The CDR3 is 14 residues long. V lost 0 bases, J lost 5 bases, and 4 bases stayed unmatched. CDR3: CSAREVGGNNEQFF. The DNA of the CDR3 is TGCAGTGCTAGAGAGGTGGGAGGGAACAATGAGCAGTTCTTC.

The chain is built from TRBV15 and TRBJ1-1; 9 positions agree with TRBD1. Losses at the gene ends were 2 bases for V and 0 bases for J; bases not matched to a gene: 10. The CDR3 loop spans 18 amino acids. From germline, CDR1 is LNHNV and CDR2 YYDKDF (reference sequence). CDR3 amino acids: CATSRPFPGQGLNTEAFF. In DNA form, the CDR3 reads TGTGCCACCAGCAGACCATTTCCGGGACAGGGCTTGAACACTGAAGCTTTCTTT.

V and J are TRBV4-1 and TRBJ2-3; D gene uncertain. CDR1 MGHRA and CDR2 YSYEKL come from the germline V gene. Trimming removed 0 bases from V and 3 bases from J, with 7 bases in between. This CDR3 is built from 14 residues. DNA for the CDR3: TGCGCCAGCAGCCAAGATAGGGCAACAGATACGCAGTATTTT. Translated: CASSQDRATDTQYF.

V usage is TRBV20-1 and J usage is TRBJ1-4; D is perhaps TRBD1 (5 bases). This CDR3 is built from 15 residues. The germline gives CDR1 DFQATT, CDR2 SNEGSKA (reference sequence). V gave up 5 bases and J gave up 5 bases, with 18 bases separating them. CDR3 nucleotide sequence: TGCAGTGCTCCAAAAGACAGTAGCGCCAATGAAAAACTGTTTTTT. Its translation: CSAPKDSSANEKLFF.

DNA of the CDR3: TGTGCCAGCAGCTTAGGGAACCCCTACGAGCAGTACTTC. Residues: CASSLGNPYEQYF. The chain carries TRBV7-9 and TRBJ2-7; D uncertain. The germline V gene encodes CDR1 SEHNR and CDR2 FQNEAQ (reference sequence). This CDR3 region has 13 residues. V was trimmed by 1 base and J by 2 bases, leaving 6 bases between them.

This clonotype was seen once. One junction end disagrees with the germline gene, perhaps due to a read error. This chain links TRBV10-3 with TRBJ2-5; tentatively, D is TRBD2 (5 bases). The CDR3 is 13 amino acids. In germline, CDR1 is ENHRY, CDR2 SYGVKD. CDR3 DNA: TGTGCCATCAGCGGGAACCAACAAGAGACCAAGTACTTC. Amino acids: CAISGNQQETKYF.

The chain carries TRBV20-1 and TRBJ2-1; 12 nucleotides line up with TRBD2. From germline, CDR1 is DFQATT and CDR2 SNEGSKA (reference sequence). The CDR3 is 14 amino acids. Trimming at V came to 2 bases and at J to 8 bases, leaving 4 bases not matched to a gene. CDR3 region: CSARSSGRAHEQFF. In DNA form, the CDR3 reads TGCAGTGCTAGATCTAGCGGGAGGGCACATGAGCAGTTCTTC.

CDR3 DNA: TGTGCCAGCAGGCTTGAGGGTGGAAACACCATATATTTT. Amino acid sequence: CASRLEGGNTIYF. J is TRBJ1-3 and V is TRBV9; D ambiguous. Germline V gives CDR1 SGDLS, CDR2 YYNGEE. Trimming took 5 bases from V and 3 from J, leaving 9 bases between them. CDR3 length equals 13 residues.

The chain recombines TRBV14 with TRBJ1-5; perhaps TRBD1 as D (5 bases). Looked up from germline, CDR1 is SGHDN and CDR2 is FVKESK. V was pared by 1 base and J by 5 bases, with 9 bases between. CDR3 size: 14 residues. The CDR3 DNA reads TGTGCCAGCAGCCAAGTCGAGGGGCATCAGCCCCAGCATTTT. Translated, it gives CASSQVEGHQPQHF.

The rearrangement uses TRBV5-5 and TRBJ1-2; 11 bases map to TRBD1. V was clipped by 8 bases and J by 8 bases; unmatched bases: 11. The CDR3 runs 14 residues. The germline V gene has CDR1 SGHKS and CDR2 YYEKEE (reference sequence). CDR3 region: CASHPGQGAWGYTF. The DNA of the CDR3 is TGTGCCAGTCACCCTGGACAGGGGGCTTGGGGCTACACCTTC.